Listed here are 12 T cell receptor beta chains from one sample, sequenced in a study of vaccination effects on CD4 cells after COVID-19. Cultured cells yielded isolated CD4+ T cells after roughly 11 days. All study participants received two doses of BNT162b2 or mRNA-1273 vaccine. TCRdb keeps only in-frame clones here, not all; method: immunoSEQ multiplex PCR. This table has 65,000 to 90,000 clones, roughly 73% appearing once. What these receptors recognize is not known. Here the sequenced sample was CD4+ T cells from PBMCs cultured without peptide, taken after COVID-19 vaccination. These receptors originate from a human donor who received a COVID-19 vaccine.

The J gene is TRBJ1-1, the V gene TRBV29-1, with 7 bases fitting TRBD1. CDR1 is SQVTM, CDR2 ANQGSEA, per germline. The V gene end was trimmed by 7 bases and the J gene end by 5 bases; junction bases not matched to a gene: 13. The CDR3 is 14 amino acids. The DNA of the CDR3 is TGCAGCGCTATGCAAGGACAGGCTGGGACTGAAGCTTTCTTT. Translated, it gives CSAMQGQAGTEAFF.

This chain links TRBV5-1 with TRBJ2-1; D might be TRBD1 or TRBD2, each matching 5 bases. Trimming left V 6 bases short and J 5 bases short, with 15 bases between. Per the germline V gene, CDR1 is SGHRS and CDR2 is YFSETQ. This CDR3 has 14 amino acids. CDR3 sequence reads: CASTPGASDNEQFF. The CDR3, as DNA: TGCGCCAGCACCCCCGGGGCTTCAGACAATGAGCAGTTCTTC.

This clone was recorded a few times. The chain couples TRBV21-1 to TRBJ1-1; the D call in the table, TRBD1, was not verified against the DNA. TRBV21-1 is recorded as a pseudogene. The CDR3 sequence is 14 residues long. The CDR3 DNA reads TGTGCCAGCAGCAGCTACAGGGGGAGCACTGAAGCTTTCTTT. This encodes CASSSYRGSTEAFF.

V and J are TRBV6-5 and TRBJ1-2; TRBD1 is a possible D gene (6 bases). Trimming shortened V by 2 bases and J by 4 bases, and 17 bases separated the two germline ends. The CDR3 extends over 16 amino acids. The germline gives CDR1 MNHEY, CDR2 SVGAGI. CDR3 nucleotide sequence: TGTGCCAGCAGTTACCAGAGGGGGAAGGGAAGCTATGGCTACACCTTC. Its translation is CASSYQRGKGSYGYTF.

Written as DNA, the CDR3 is TGTGCCAGCAGCCCGACCCCACTGAGGAGCGGGGAGCTGTTTTTT. This codes for CASSPTPLRSGELFF. The chain recombines TRBV7-2 with TRBJ2-2; D not resolved. Per germline, CDR1 SGHTA and CDR2 FQGNSA. This CDR3 comprises 15 residues. Between the trimmed V and J ends, which lost 5 bases and 7 bases, there was a span of 17 bases.

This CDR3 is CASSFRDRAGDTQYF. CDR3 bases: TGTGCCAGCAGCTTTAGGGACAGGGCGGGAGATACGCAGTATTTT. The gene calls are TRBV7-9 and TRBJ2-3, with 9 bases identical to TRBD1. Germline lookup yields CDR1 SEHNR and CDR2 FQNEAQ (reference sequence). Trimming cost V 3 bases and J 5 bases; bases outside gene matches: 6. The CDR3 spans 15 residues.

The rearrangement links TRBV6-5 to TRBJ1-1; D is uncertain. Looked up from germline, CDR1 is MNHEY and CDR2 is SVGAGI. This CDR3 has 13 residues. Trimming stripped 8 bases from V and 5 bases from J, with 15 bases between. As DNA, the CDR3 is TGTGCCAGCGGAAGCAGTAGATATACTGAAGCTTTCTTT. Encoded protein: CASGSSRYTEAFF.

The rearrangement uses TRBV5-1 and TRBJ1-2; 9 nucleotides agree with TRBD1. From germline, CDR1 is SGHRS and CDR2 YFSETQ. The length of the CDR3 is 12 residues. V dropped 2 bases and J dropped 8; count of bases not matched to a gene: 1. The CDR3 DNA reads TGCGCCAGCAGCTTTACAGGGGGCGGCTACACCTTC. It is translated as CASSFTGGGYTF.

The chain employs TRBV2 and TRBJ1-1; D is unclear. In germline, CDR1 is SNHLY, CDR2 FYNNEI. V dropped 7 bases and J dropped 1 base, with 10 bases sitting between them. The CDR3 extends over 13 amino acids. Written as DNA, the CDR3 is TGTGCCAGCACCGTACAGCGGAACACTGAAGCTTTCTTT. It yields the protein CASTVQRNTEAFF.

V is TRBV2 and J is TRBJ2-2; 9 bases fit TRBD1. The CDR3 loop spans 15 amino acids. Germline values: CDR1 SNHLY, CDR2 FYNNEI. V lost 6 bases, J lost 5 bases, and 7 bases stayed unmatched. For the CDR3, the DNA is TGTGCCAGCAGAGGACAGGGGTTAAGGACCGGGGAGCTGTTTTTT. The encoded protein is CASRGQGLRTGELFF.

This chain joins TRBV5-1 and TRBJ2-3; D ambiguous. The length of the CDR3 is 14 residues. Germline CDR1 and CDR2: SGHRS and YFSETQ. V lost 0 bases and J 1 base, leaving 6 bases between the germline ends. In DNA form, the CDR3 reads TGCGCCAGCAGCTTGGCCGAACGCACAGATACGCAGTATTTT. Protein sequence: CASSLAERTDTQYF.

The chain carries TRBV10-1 and TRBJ2-7; D is tentatively TRBD1 or TRBD2 (6 bases each). The CDR3 covers 17 residues. V dropped 6 bases and J dropped 6 bases, with 27 bases sitting between them. Germline V gene data show CDR1 as WNHNN and CDR2 as SYGVQD (reference sequence). CDR3 loop: CASRAGTSRLLPGEQYV. CDR3 coding DNA: TGCGCCAGCAGGGCGGGGACATCGAGGCTCCTTCCTGGCGAGCAGTACGTC.